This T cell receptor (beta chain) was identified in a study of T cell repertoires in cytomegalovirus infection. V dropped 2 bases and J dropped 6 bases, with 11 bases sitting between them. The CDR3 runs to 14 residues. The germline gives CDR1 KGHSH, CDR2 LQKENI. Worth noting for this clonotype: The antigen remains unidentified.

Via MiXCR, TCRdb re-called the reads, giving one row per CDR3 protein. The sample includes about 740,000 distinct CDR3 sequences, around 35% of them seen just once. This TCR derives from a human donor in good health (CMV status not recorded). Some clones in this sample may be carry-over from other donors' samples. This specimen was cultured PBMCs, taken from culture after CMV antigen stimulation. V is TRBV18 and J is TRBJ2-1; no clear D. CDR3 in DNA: TGTGCCAGCTCACCATTCACAGCCGGCAATGAGCAGTTCTTC. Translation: CASSPFTAGNEQFF.